Listed below are T cell receptor beta chains from one sample, sequenced in a study of response to subunit inactivated influenza vaccine. TCRdb reprocessed the RT-PCR reads via MiXCR and lists one record per CDR3 protein. The data hold about 540,000 distinct CDR3 sequences, with approximately 14% observed a single time. The sequences come from PBMCs from blood, collected approximately 13 days after vaccination. Receptors originate from a man aged 50 or older who received an inactivated influenza vaccine. Both conserved end residues are part of each CDR3. Fields, in order: CDR3 DNA, CDR3 protein, CDR3 length, V gene, J gene, D gene, clone size. The D gene is left open where the match is weak. A row's size may be missing; if present it is once, few, many or a size class.

cdr3_nt: TGTGCCAGCAGCGTTTCTACCGGGGGAGTTGGAGAGACCCAGTACTTC
cdr3_aa: CASSVSTGGVGETQYF
cdr3_length: 16
v_call: TRBV9
j_call: TRBJ2-5
d_call: -
clone_size: -

cdr3_nt: TGTGCCAGCAGCTTGACGCTAGCGGGGAACACCGGGGAGCTGTTTTTT
cdr3_aa: CASSLTLAGNTGELFF
cdr3_length: 16
v_call: TRBV5-5
j_call: TRBJ2-2
d_call: TRBD2
clone_size: few

cdr3_nt: TGTGCCAGCAGCCAAGACACGACTAACAATGAGCAGTTCTTC
cdr3_aa: CASSQDTTNNEQFF
cdr3_length: 14
v_call: TRBV4-2
j_call: TRBJ2-1
d_call: -
clone_size: -

cdr3_nt: TGTGCCAGTAGTATAACGGGAAACCAAGAGACCCAGTACTTC
cdr3_aa: CASSITGNQETQYF
cdr3_length: 14
v_call: TRBV19
j_call: TRBJ2-5
d_call: -
clone_size: few

cdr3_nt: TGTGCCAGCAGCTCCTCCAACAGGGGGCTAAACATTCAGTACTTC
cdr3_aa: CASSSSNRGLNIQYF
cdr3_length: 15
v_call: TRBV7-9
j_call: TRBJ2-4
d_call: TRBD1
clone_size: -

cdr3_nt: TGTGCCAGCAGTTACTCTGGGGTAACCTACGAGCAGTACTTC
cdr3_aa: CASSYSGVTYEQYF
cdr3_length: 14
v_call: TRBV6-5
j_call: TRBJ2-7
d_call: -
clone_size: few

cdr3_nt: TGTGCCAGCAGCTTAGGAGGCAATGGCTACACCTTC
cdr3_aa: CASSLGGNGYTF
cdr3_length: 12
v_call: TRBV7-9
j_call: TRBJ1-2
d_call: -
clone_size: few

cdr3_nt: TGCAGCGTTGGGCGGGGCTTACAAGAGACCCAGTACTTC
cdr3_aa: CSVGRGLQETQYF
cdr3_length: 13
v_call: TRBV29-1
j_call: TRBJ2-5
d_call: -
clone_size: -

cdr3_nt: TGTGCCAGCAGCTTAGACTGGCTCGGGACCCAGTACTTC
cdr3_aa: CASSLDWLGTQYF
cdr3_length: 13
v_call: TRBV7-6
j_call: TRBJ2-5
d_call: -
clone_size: many

cdr3_nt: TGTGCCAGCAGACCCACTAGCGGGGGTTACGGCGAGCAGTACTTC
cdr3_aa: CASRPTSGGYGEQYF
cdr3_length: 15
v_call: TRBV28
j_call: TRBJ2-7
d_call: TRBD2
clone_size: -

cdr3_nt: TGTGCCAGCAGTTCCCCCCCAGACATTGGAAACACCATATATTTT
cdr3_aa: CASSSPPDIGNTIYF
cdr3_length: 15
v_call: TRBV28
j_call: TRBJ1-3
d_call: -
clone_size: -

cdr3_nt: TGTGCCAGCAGTTACGGGAGGGGGGCTAGCGGGACAGATACGCAGTATTTT
cdr3_aa: CASSYGRGASGTDTQYF
cdr3_length: 17
v_call: TRBV6-5
j_call: TRBJ2-3
d_call: TRBD2
clone_size: -

cdr3_nt: TGCGCCAGCAGCTCGCCACAAGGGGACAGGACTTACGAGCAGTACTTC
cdr3_aa: CASSSPQGDRTYEQYF
cdr3_length: 16
v_call: TRBV5-1
j_call: TRBJ2-7
d_call: TRBD1
clone_size: few

cdr3_nt: TGTGCCAGCAGCTTAGGTCAGGGAGGGTGGAATGAGCAGTTCTTC
cdr3_aa: CASSLGQGGWNEQFF
cdr3_length: 15
v_call: TRBV7-2
j_call: TRBJ2-1
d_call: TRBD2
clone_size: -

cdr3_nt: TGCGCCAGCAGCCTCGGACTAGCGGGCCTTACTAGCACAGATACGCAGTATTTT
cdr3_aa: CASSLGLAGLTSTDTQYF
cdr3_length: 18
v_call: TRBV5-1
j_call: TRBJ2-3
d_call: TRBD2
clone_size: -

cdr3_nt: TGCGCCAGCAGCCAAGTTCGACAGGGGAGACCGGGGGAGCTGTTTTTT
cdr3_aa: CASSQVRQGRPGELFF
cdr3_length: 16
v_call: TRBV4-3
j_call: TRBJ2-2
d_call: TRBD1
clone_size: -

cdr3_nt: TGCAGTGCTAAGGGCCTTACCTACGAGCAGTACTTC
cdr3_aa: CSAKGLTYEQYF
cdr3_length: 12
v_call: TRBV20-1
j_call: TRBJ2-7
d_call: -
clone_size: many

cdr3_nt: TGTGCCACCAGCAGAGATCGTTCTAGCGGGACGCCAGATACGCAGTATTTT
cdr3_aa: CATSRDRSSGTPDTQYF
cdr3_length: 17
v_call: TRBV15
j_call: TRBJ2-3
d_call: TRBD2
clone_size: few

cdr3_nt: TGTGCCAGCAGTCCCTGGGACAGGGAGAACACCGGGGAGCTGTTTTTT
cdr3_aa: CASSPWDRENTGELFF
cdr3_length: 16
v_call: TRBV6-1
j_call: TRBJ2-2
d_call: TRBD1
clone_size: -

cdr3_nt: TGTGCCAGCAGACTAGGACAGGGGAACACTGAAGCTTTCTTT
cdr3_aa: CASRLGQGNTEAFF
cdr3_length: 14
v_call: TRBV12-3/TRBV12-4
j_call: TRBJ1-1
d_call: TRBD1
clone_size: -

cdr3_nt: TGTGCCAGCAGCCAAGGCATCAGACAAGAGACCCAGTACTTC
cdr3_aa: CASSQGIRQETQYF
cdr3_length: 14
v_call: TRBV3-1
j_call: TRBJ2-5
d_call: -
clone_size: -

cdr3_nt: TGCAGTGCTATACGGGGGGTATATTCACCCCTCCACTTT
cdr3_aa: CSAIRGVYSPLHF
cdr3_length: 13
v_call: TRBV20-1
j_call: TRBJ1-6
d_call: -
clone_size: -

cdr3_nt: TGCAGCGTGGCCCTAGAGACCCAGTACTTC
cdr3_aa: CSVALETQYF
cdr3_length: 10
v_call: TRBV29-1
j_call: TRBJ2-5
d_call: -
clone_size: many

cdr3_nt: TGTGCCAGCAGCCATAAAGAGGCCTCGGTCGAGCAGTACTTC
cdr3_aa: CASSHKEASVEQYF
cdr3_length: 14
v_call: TRBV6-2/TRBV6-3
j_call: TRBJ2-7
d_call: -
clone_size: few

cdr3_nt: TGCGCCAGCATCGGCAGTAGCTCCTACGAGCAGTACTTC
cdr3_aa: CASIGSSSYEQYF
cdr3_length: 13
v_call: TRBV5-1
j_call: TRBJ2-7
d_call: -
clone_size: -

cdr3_nt: TGTGCCAGCGGGTCAGGGGTTCATCTTGGAAACACCATATATTTT
cdr3_aa: CASGSGVHLGNTIYF
cdr3_length: 15
v_call: TRBV5-5
j_call: TRBJ1-3
d_call: -
clone_size: -

cdr3_nt: TGCGCCAGCAATTTGGACGGGTCATGGAATGAGCAGTTCTTC
cdr3_aa: CASNLDGSWNEQFF
cdr3_length: 14
v_call: TRBV5-1
j_call: TRBJ2-1
d_call: -
clone_size: few

cdr3_nt: TGTGCCAGCAGCGGGGGACAGGGAGAGGGTCTATTATTCTACGAGCAGTACTTC
cdr3_aa: CASSGGQGEGLLFYEQYF
cdr3_length: 18
v_call: TRBV5-5
j_call: TRBJ2-7
d_call: TRBD1
clone_size: -

cdr3_nt: TGTGCCAGCAGTCCACAGGGGGCTAATTCACCCCTCCACTTT
cdr3_aa: CASSPQGANSPLHF
cdr3_length: 14
v_call: TRBV12-3/TRBV12-4
j_call: TRBJ1-6
d_call: TRBD1
clone_size: -

cdr3_nt: TGTGCCAGCAGTCTAGCGCGGACAGGCAATCAGCCCCAGCATTTT
cdr3_aa: CASSLARTGNQPQHF
cdr3_length: 15
v_call: TRBV27
j_call: TRBJ1-5
d_call: -
clone_size: -

cdr3_nt: TGTGCCAGCAGCAACCAGCCTCAGCCCCAGCATTTT
cdr3_aa: CASSNQPQPQHF
cdr3_length: 12
v_call: TRBV12-3/TRBV12-4
j_call: TRBJ1-5
d_call: -
clone_size: -

cdr3_nt: TGTGCCAGCAGACCTTTGACAGGGGCCAATCAGCCCCAGCATTTT
cdr3_aa: CASRPLTGANQPQHF
cdr3_length: 15
v_call: TRBV2
j_call: TRBJ1-5
d_call: TRBD1
clone_size: few

cdr3_nt: TGTGCCAGCAGTTTCCCGGAAAGGCCCGGTGAAGCTTTCTTT
cdr3_aa: CASSFPERPGEAFF
cdr3_length: 14
v_call: TRBV12-3/TRBV12-4
j_call: TRBJ1-1
d_call: -
clone_size: many

cdr3_nt: TGTGCCAGCAGTCTAGGTGGAGAATCTACTCAGCCCCAGCATTTT
cdr3_aa: CASSLGGESTQPQHF
cdr3_length: 15
v_call: TRBV6-1
j_call: TRBJ1-5
d_call: -
clone_size: few

cdr3_nt: TGTGCCAGCAGCTTAGTGGGGTTTCAAGCTAATGAAAAACTGTTTTTT
cdr3_aa: CASSLVGFQANEKLFF
cdr3_length: 16
v_call: TRBV7-9
j_call: TRBJ1-4
d_call: -
clone_size: -

cdr3_nt: TGTGCCACCAGCAGACAGGGGTCCGGGGAGCTGTTTTTT
cdr3_aa: CATSRQGSGELFF
cdr3_length: 13
v_call: TRBV15
j_call: TRBJ2-2
d_call: -
clone_size: -

cdr3_nt: TGTGCCAGCAGGCCGGGACTAGGGGACGATGAGCAGTTCTTC
cdr3_aa: CASRPGLGDDEQFF
cdr3_length: 14
v_call: TRBV12-3/TRBV12-4
j_call: TRBJ2-1
d_call: TRBD2
clone_size: many

cdr3_nt: TGTGCCAGCAGTCGACAGGGTTTGCCCAAGCAGTACTTC
cdr3_aa: CASSRQGLPKQYF
cdr3_length: 13
v_call: TRBV28
j_call: TRBJ2-7
d_call: TRBD1
clone_size: many

cdr3_nt: TGCAGTGCTCTTAGCGGGAGTGCGACAGATACGCAGTATTTT
cdr3_aa: CSALSGSATDTQYF
cdr3_length: 14
v_call: TRBV20-1
j_call: TRBJ2-3
d_call: TRBD2
clone_size: few

cdr3_nt: TGCGCCAGCAGCTTGTCCTTAGCGGGAGCGCTCTACGAGCAGTACTTC
cdr3_aa: CASSLSLAGALYEQYF
cdr3_length: 16
v_call: TRBV5-1
j_call: TRBJ2-7
d_call: TRBD2
clone_size: few

cdr3_nt: TGCAGTGCCAGGGGCGGTACAGTCGACGAGCAGTACTTC
cdr3_aa: CSARGGTVDEQYF
cdr3_length: 13
v_call: TRBV20-1
j_call: TRBJ2-7
d_call: -
clone_size: -

cdr3_nt: TGCAGTCCTATAATAAGTGTAGAACCCTACTACGAGCAGTACTTC
cdr3_aa: CSPIISVEPYYEQYF
cdr3_length: 15
v_call: TRBV20-1
j_call: TRBJ2-7
d_call: -
clone_size: many

cdr3_nt: TGTGCCAGCAGCTTAGATATTCCCCTAGCGGGGGGTTCTTACAATGAGCAGTTCTTC
cdr3_aa: CASSLDIPLAGGSYNEQFF
cdr3_length: 19
v_call: TRBV11-2
j_call: TRBJ2-1
d_call: TRBD2
clone_size: -

cdr3_nt: TGTGCCTGGAGTGTTGGGCAGGGGTTCAGCACTGAAGCTTTCTTT
cdr3_aa: CAWSVGQGFSTEAFF
cdr3_length: 15
v_call: TRBV30
j_call: TRBJ1-1
d_call: -
clone_size: -

cdr3_nt: TGTGCCAGCAGTTACGGCCTAGCGGGACACCAAGAGACCCAGTACTTC
cdr3_aa: CASSYGLAGHQETQYF
cdr3_length: 16
v_call: TRBV6-2/TRBV6-3
j_call: TRBJ2-5
d_call: TRBD2
clone_size: many

cdr3_nt: TGTGCCACTAAACCCCGGGACAGGCTTGAAAAACTGTTTTTT
cdr3_aa: CATKPRDRLEKLFF
cdr3_length: 14
v_call: TRBV19
j_call: TRBJ1-4
d_call: TRBD1
clone_size: few

cdr3_nt: TGCAGCGTTGTAAAACGGACAGGGACCTATGGCTACACCTTC
cdr3_aa: CSVVKRTGTYGYTF
cdr3_length: 14
v_call: TRBV29-1
j_call: TRBJ1-2
d_call: TRBD1
clone_size: -

cdr3_nt: TGTGCCAGCAGACCTACACCGGGACAGGGCTCCTACGAGCAGTACTTC
cdr3_aa: CASRPTPGQGSYEQYF
cdr3_length: 16
v_call: TRBV5-6
j_call: TRBJ2-7
d_call: TRBD1
clone_size: few

cdr3_nt: TGCAGTGCTAGGCGCCAGGACGAGCAGTACTTC
cdr3_aa: CSARRQDEQYF
cdr3_length: 11
v_call: TRBV20-1
j_call: TRBJ2-7
d_call: -
clone_size: few

cdr3_nt: TGTGCCAGCAGTTACTCCGGACAGACAAACTATGGCTACACTTTC
cdr3_aa: CASSYSGQTNYGYTF
cdr3_length: 15
v_call: TRBV6-5
j_call: TRBJ1-2
d_call: -
clone_size: -

cdr3_nt: TGTGCCAGCAGCCAGATGAGACGGGAGCTGTACTACGAGCAGTACTTC
cdr3_aa: CASSQMRRELYYEQYF
cdr3_length: 16
v_call: TRBV3-1
j_call: TRBJ2-7
d_call: -
clone_size: -

cdr3_nt: TGTGCCAGCAGCCAAGCTTGGCACGGCGGGGGGACAAGGGGCTACGAGCAGTACTTC
cdr3_aa: CASSQAWHGGGTRGYEQYF
cdr3_length: 19
v_call: TRBV4-2
j_call: TRBJ2-7
d_call: TRBD2
clone_size: -

cdr3_nt: TGTGCCAGCAGTTACACGGGACGGCTGAACACCGGGGAGCTGTTTTTT
cdr3_aa: CASSYTGRLNTGELFF
cdr3_length: 16
v_call: TRBV6-5
j_call: TRBJ2-2
d_call: -
clone_size: few

cdr3_nt: TGCAGCGCAGGACCGGGGAACACTGAAGCTTTCTTT
cdr3_aa: CSAGPGNTEAFF
cdr3_length: 12
v_call: TRBV29-1
j_call: TRBJ1-1
d_call: -
clone_size: -

cdr3_nt: TGTGCCAGCACCGCTCAAGGGGGGATCGGTGAGCAGTTCTTC
cdr3_aa: CASTAQGGIGEQFF
cdr3_length: 14
v_call: TRBV12-3/TRBV12-4
j_call: TRBJ2-1
d_call: -
clone_size: few

cdr3_nt: TGCAGCGTTGAAGCTTCCCTTCGCGAGCAGTACTTC
cdr3_aa: CSVEASLREQYF
cdr3_length: 12
v_call: TRBV29-1
j_call: TRBJ2-7
d_call: -
clone_size: few

cdr3_nt: TGTGCCTGGGCGAGAGTTGGGGAGCAGTACTTC
cdr3_aa: CAWARVGEQYF
cdr3_length: 11
v_call: TRBV30
j_call: TRBJ2-7
d_call: -
clone_size: -

cdr3_nt: TGTGCCGCCAGGGGGGCTAGCGGGGGGTTGGTCGATACGCAGTATTTT
cdr3_aa: CAARGASGGLVDTQYF
cdr3_length: 16
v_call: TRBV10-3
j_call: TRBJ2-3
d_call: TRBD2
clone_size: many